The clone carrying this T cell receptor beta chain was seen only a few times. Repertoires were generated with immunoSEQ multiplex PCR, while TCRdb's copy carries only in-frame clones and drops some. The sample lists tens of thousands of clones; less than 95% were seen once. The CDR3 length is 15 residues. Per germline, CDR1 MNHEY and CDR2 SVGAGI. With 6 bases removed from V and 3 bases from J, the gap between germline ends came to 16 bases. The sample originates from a study of cytomegalovirus exposure and HLA in healthy donors. The source of this sequence is a woman between 18 and 29 years old in good health and CMV-seropositive. The V call is TRBV6-5, the J call TRBJ2-3; perhaps TRBD2 as D (6 bases). Sequenced sample: PBMCs. This CDR3 reads CASSPGGRMTDTQYF. The CDR3 region has the DNA TGTGCCAGCAGCCCCGGGGGTCGGATGACAGATACGCAGTATTTT.